This is a list of T cell receptor beta chains from one sample in a study of cytomegalovirus exposure and HLA in healthy donors. The method was immunoSEQ multiplex PCR; TCRdb's version includes in-frame clones alone and lacks a portion of them. The sample includes some 210,000 clones, around four fifths seen only once; the top ten take roughly 5.5%. The sample comprised PBMCs. The receptors originated from a woman between 18 and 29 years old in good health and CMV-seronegative. Each CDR3 is given with its conserved first and last residue. Each record gives: J gene, D gene, clone size, V gene, CDR3 DNA, CDR3 protein. The D gene is left open where the match is weak. Only some rows state a clone size, as once, few, many or a class for expanded clones.

J: TRBJ2-7
D: NA
size: NA
V: TRBV2
DNA: TGTGCCAGCAGTGAATTTACACCTCCCAGTGGGGAGCAGTACTTC
CDR3: CASSEFTPPSGEQYF

J: TRBJ1-3
D: NA
size: NA
V: TRBV4-1
DNA: TGCGCCAGCAGCCAAGAGAGACGGCAGGGAGGAAACACCATATATTTT
CDR3: CASSQERRQGGNTIYF

J: TRBJ1-1
D: NA
size: NA
V: TRBV7-7
DNA: TGTGCCAGCAGCCCCCCAGGTGTGAACACTGAAGCTTTCTTT
CDR3: CASSPPGVNTEAFF

J: TRBJ1-4
D: NA
size: NA
V: TRBV6-5
DNA: TGTGCCAGCGGCGACACCTCAACTAATGAAAAACTGTTTTTT
CDR3: CASGDTSTNEKLFF

J: TRBJ2-7
D: NA
size: once
V: TRBV15
DNA: TGTGCCACCAGCAGAGGGGGGAGTTCCTACGAGCAGTACTTC
CDR3: CATSRGGSSYEQYF

J: TRBJ1-4
D: NA
size: NA
V: TRBV5-1
DNA: TGCGCCAGCAGCATCGGCCCCCCGGGGGCTAATGAAAAACTGTTTTTT
CDR3: CASSIGPPGANEKLFF

J: TRBJ2-3
D: NA
size: NA
V: TRBV7-9
DNA: TGTGCCAGCAGGTGGGGGGGCCGAGAAGATACGCAGTATTTT
CDR3: CASRWGGREDTQYF

J: TRBJ1-2
D: NA
size: NA
V: TRBV30
DNA: TGTGCCTGGAGTGTAACGGGGGGAGGAGATGGCTACACCTTC
CDR3: CAWSVTGGGDGYTF

J: TRBJ2-7
D: NA
size: NA
V: TRBV5-6
DNA: TGTGCCAGCAGCCGGGCATTCTCCTACGAGCAGTACTTC
CDR3: CASSRAFSYEQYF

J: TRBJ2-2
D: TRBD1
size: NA
V: TRBV18
DNA: TGTGCCAGCTCATTTCGACAGGGGGCTTCGAACACCGGGGAGCTGTTTTTT
CDR3: CASSFRQGASNTGELFF

J: TRBJ1-2
D: TRBD1
size: many
V: TRBV5-1
DNA: TGCGCCAGCAGCTCTACCGGGACAGGGGGCGCAGACTATGGCTACACCTTC
CDR3: CASSSTGTGGADYGYTF

J: TRBJ1-2
D: NA
size: NA
V: TRBV2
DNA: TGTGCCAGCACCCAGGGGCACTATGGCTACACCTTC
CDR3: CASTQGHYGYTF

J: TRBJ1-2
D: NA
size: NA
V: TRBV18
DNA: TGTGCCAGCTCACCACCGAAAGGGCCTAACTATGGCTACACCTTC
CDR3: CASSPPKGPNYGYTF

J: TRBJ1-1
D: NA
size: few
V: TRBV18
DNA: TGTGCCAGCTCACCACTGTTGGGTAGGAACACTGAAGCTTTCTTT
CDR3: CASSPLLGRNTEAFF

J: TRBJ1-5
D: NA
size: NA
V: TRBV5-1
DNA: TGCGCCAGCAGCTTGGTGCCCGGGTCAGCACAGCCCCAGCATTTT
CDR3: CASSLVPGSAQPQHF

J: TRBJ2-2
D: NA
size: NA
V: TRBV11-2
DNA: TGTGCCAGCAGCCTTCAGGCCCCCGGGGAGCTGTTTTTT
CDR3: CASSLQAPGELFF

J: TRBJ1-4
D: NA
size: NA
V: TRBV30
DNA: TGTGCCTGGAGCTCAATTACGGGGGCAGGTTTTGAAAAACTGTTTTTT
CDR3: CAWSSITGAGFEKLFF

J: TRBJ2-1
D: NA
size: NA
V: TRBV5-6
DNA: TGTGCCAGCAGCTTTGGGGAGGAAGTCATCTATGAGCAGTTCTTC
CDR3: CASSFGEEVIYEQFF

J: TRBJ2-7
D: NA
size: NA
V: TRBV30
DNA: TGTGCCTGGAGGGGCAGGTCCTACGAGCAGTACTTC
CDR3: CAWRGRSYEQYF

J: TRBJ2-7
D: TRBD1
size: NA
V: TRBV19
DNA: TGTGCCAGTAGTACTTACCGGGACAGGCAAGAGCAGTACTTC
CDR3: CASSTYRDRQEQYF

J: TRBJ1-1
D: NA
size: NA
V: TRBV6-1
DNA: TGTGCCAGCAGTGAAAGGTGGGGGGGGAACACTGAAGCTTTCTTT
CDR3: CASSERWGGNTEAFF

J: TRBJ2-3
D: NA
size: NA
V: TRBV25-1
DNA: TGTGCCAGCAGTGCCGGGGGAAGCACAGATACGCAGTATTTT
CDR3: CASSAGGSTDTQYF

J: TRBJ1-4
D: TRBD1
size: NA
V: TRBV10-3
DNA: TGTGCCATCAGGGACAGGTTGGATGAAAAACTGTTTTTT
CDR3: CAIRDRLDEKLFF

J: TRBJ2-1
D: NA
size: NA
V: TRBV5-4
DNA: TGTGCCAGCAGCTCCCCCGGGACGGAGAACAATGAGCAGTTCTTC
CDR3: CASSSPGTENNEQFF

J: TRBJ2-7
D: TRBD2
size: NA
V: TRBV7-3
DNA: TGTGCCAGCAGCCCGGCGGCGGGACTAGCGAACGAGCAGTACTTC
CDR3: CASSPAAGLANEQYF

J: TRBJ2-2
D: TRBD2
size: NA
V: TRBV9
DNA: TGTGCCAGCAGCGGCGGGAGCTTAACGAACACCGGGGAGCTGTTTTTT
CDR3: CASSGGSLTNTGELFF

J: TRBJ1-1
D: NA
size: NA
V: TRBV15
DNA: TGTGCCACCAGCAGAGATGGACGGGGTGCAGGGGAGGGAAGCACTGAAGCTTTCTTT
CDR3: CATSRDGRGAGEGSTEAFF

J: TRBJ1-5
D: NA
size: NA
V: TRBV6-1
DNA: TGTGCCAGCAGTGATGACGGGAAATACAATCAGCCCCAGCATTTT
CDR3: CASSDDGKYNQPQHF

J: TRBJ2-6
D: TRBD1
size: NA
V: TRBV2
DNA: TGTGCCAGCAGTCCAGACAGGGCTGGGGCCAACGTCCTGACTTTC
CDR3: CASSPDRAGANVLTF

J: TRBJ2-6
D: NA
size: few
V: TRBV5-6
DNA: TGTGCCAGCAGCTTGCTCCCCTCTGGGGCCAACGTCCTGACTTTC
CDR3: CASSLLPSGANVLTF

J: TRBJ2-2
D: NA
size: few
V: TRBV27
DNA: TGTGCCAGCAGTTTATGGTCCACCGGGGAGCTGTTTTTT
CDR3: CASSLWSTGELFF

J: TRBJ2-3
D: TRBD2
size: NA
V: TRBV5-8
DNA: TGTGCCAGCAGCTTGGGTAGCGGGGCGAGCACAGATACGCAGTATTTT
CDR3: CASSLGSGASTDTQYF

J: TRBJ2-6
D: TRBD2
size: NA
V: TRBV15
DNA: TGTGCCACCAGCGGCGGACTAGCGGGAGGCTACTCTGGGGCCAACGTCCTGACTTTC
CDR3: CATSGGLAGGYSGANVLTF

J: TRBJ2-2
D: TRBD1
size: NA
V: TRBV11-2
DNA: TGTGCCAGCATCGAAGGGGGCGGCACCGGGGAGCTGTTTTTT
CDR3: CASIEGGGTGELFF

J: TRBJ1-2
D: NA
size: NA
V: TRBV5-1
DNA: TGCGCCAGCAGCCCCCTTGGGGGTATGGACTATGGCTACACCTTC
CDR3: CASSPLGGMDYGYTF

J: TRBJ2-5
D: TRBD2
size: NA
V: TRBV9
DNA: TGTGCCAGCAGCCCAACGGGGGGTGAAGTGGAGACCCAGTACTTC
CDR3: CASSPTGGEVETQYF

J: TRBJ2-1
D: TRBD2
size: NA
V: TRBV6-5
DNA: TGTGCCAGCAGTTACTCGAAGCGGGAGGGGTACAATGAGCAGTTCTTC
CDR3: CASSYSKREGYNEQFF

J: TRBJ2-1
D: NA
size: NA
V: TRBV5-8
DNA: TGTGCCAGCAGCAGGCAGGGCCTCGCTACGAATGAGCAGTTCTTC
CDR3: CASSRQGLATNEQFF

J: TRBJ1-2
D: TRBD1
size: NA
V: TRBV28
DNA: TGTGCCAGCAGTTTCCGCGGGACAGGGGGCGGTGGCTACACCTTC
CDR3: CASSFRGTGGGGYTF